Listed below are T cell receptor beta chains from one sample, sequenced in a study of T cells in Graves' hyperthyroidism and ophthalmopathy. TCRdb reprocessed the multiplex PCR reads with MiXCR, giving one entry per CDR3 protein. Of approximately 620,000 distinct CDR3 sequences listed, more than 15% are singletons. Sequenced input: blood. These receptors were collected from a woman aged 40 to 49 with Graves' ophthalmopathy. The CDR3 runs from the conserved cysteine through the conserved F or W. The order of the fields is V gene, clone size, J gene, D gene, CDR3 protein, CDR3 DNA. D genes are given only for firm matches. Only some rows state a clone size, as once, few, many or a class for expanded clones.

>TRBV10-3|.|TRBJ2-1|TRBD2
CAIRGGAYNEQFF
TGTGCCATCAGGGGAGGGGCGTACAATGAGCAGTTCTTC
>TRBV2|many|TRBJ2-3|.
CASSQQADTQYF
TGTGCCAGCAGCCAACAGGCAGATACGCAGTATTTT
>TRBV27|many|TRBJ1-2|.
CASRYPVGGNYGYTF
TGTGCCAGCAGATATCCCGTTGGGGGAAACTATGGCTACACCTTC
>TRBV27|many|TRBJ2-1|.
CASSLQGAYNEQFF
TGTGCCAGCAGTTTACAAGGTGCCTACAATGAGCAGTTCTTC
>TRBV6-5|.|TRBJ2-7|.
CASSSIRGGREQYF
TGTGCCAGCAGTTCTATAAGGGGGGGTCGAGAGCAGTACTTC
>TRBV7-2|many|TRBJ2-3|TRBD2
CASSLGGGVDTNTQYF
TGTGCCAGCAGCTTAGGCGGGGGAGTAGATACAAATACGCAGTATTTT
>TRBV20-1|few|TRBJ2-6|TRBD1
CSASLTGGSGANVLTF
TGCAGTGCATCTTTGACAGGGGGCTCTGGGGCCAACGTCCTGACTTTC
>TRBV6-1|few|TRBJ2-2|.
CASSTEFTGELFF
TGTGCCAGCAGTACAGAATTCACCGGGGAGCTGTTTTTT
>TRBV6-1|once|TRBJ2-1|.
CASSEGQDNEQFF
TGTGCCAGCAGTGAAGGACAGGACAATGAGCAGTTCTTC
>TRBV6-1|few|TRBJ2-3|TRBD2
CASRRLLAGPGVGTDTQYF
TGTGCCAGCAGAAGACTACTAGCGGGACCCGGAGTAGGCACAGATACGCAGTATTTT
>TRBV6-1|.|TRBJ2-3|TRBD2
CASRLAGADTQYF
TGTGCCAGCAGACTAGCGGGAGCAGATACGCAGTATTTT
>TRBV28|many|TRBJ2-3|.
CASSMTGRTDTQYF
TGTGCCAGCAGCATGACAGGCCGCACAGATACGCAGTATTTT
>TRBV12-3/TRBV12-4|.|TRBJ2-7|.
CASSPGTVAYEQYF
TGTGCCAGCAGTCCCGGGACGGTAGCCTACGAGCAGTACTTC
>TRBV10-2|many|TRBJ2-3|TRBD2
CASSGTSGRAPTDTQYF
TGCGCCAGCAGCGGGACTAGCGGGAGGGCCCCCACAGATACGCAGTATTTT
>TRBV19|.|TRBJ2-1|TRBD2
CASRGGGYSYNEQFF
TGTGCCAGCCGGGGCGGGGGATACTCCTACAATGAGCAGTTCTTC
>TRBV6-1|many|TRBJ2-7|.
CASSSDGDEQYF
TGTGCCAGCAGTTCCGACGGCGACGAGCAGTACTTC
>TRBV7-3|.|TRBJ1-1|.
CASSPTGDRNTEAFF
TGTGCCAGCAGCCCTACTGGAGACAGGAACACTGAAGCTTTCTTT
>TRBV2|many|TRBJ2-3|.
CASSSHGSSTDTQYF
TGTGCCAGCAGTTCCCACGGGTCTAGCACAGATACGCAGTATTTT
>TRBV4-1|few|TRBJ2-7|TRBD2
CASSQGIMGGSHYEQYF
TGCGCCAGCAGCCAAGGGATTATGGGCGGGAGCCACTACGAGCAGTACTTC
>TRBV12-3/TRBV12-4|few|TRBJ2-7|TRBD1
CASSLVGQGGEQYF
TGTGCCAGCAGTTTAGTCGGACAGGGTGGCGAGCAGTACTTC
>TRBV12-3/TRBV12-4|many|TRBJ2-1|TRBD2
CASSGGVAGGPTEQFF
TGTGCCAGCAGTGGGGGGGTAGCGGGGGGGCCCACTGAGCAGTTCTTC
>TRBV5-8|many|TRBJ2-1|TRBD1
CASSPTGGVYNEQFF
TGTGCCAGCAGCCCTACAGGGGGCGTGTACAATGAGCAGTTCTTC
>TRBV9|.|TRBJ1-1|.
CASSVEALDTEAFF
TGTGCCAGCAGCGTAGAGGCCTTGGACACTGAAGCTTTCTTT
>TRBV3-1|.|TRBJ1-5|TRBD1
CASSSGGQVGQPQHF
TGTGCCAGCAGTTCAGGGGGGCAAGTTGGTCAGCCCCAGCATTTT
>TRBV5-5|.|TRBJ2-1|TRBD2
CASSSDPTPLAGSYNEQFF
TGTGCCAGCAGCTCCGACCCGACTCCCTTAGCGGGATCCTACAATGAGCAGTTCTTC
>TRBV18|many|TRBJ2-5|.
CASSPLWGDQETQYF
TGTGCCAGCTCACCGTTATGGGGCGATCAAGAGACCCAGTACTTC
>TRBV11-2|few|TRBJ2-6|.
CASSARGPGANVLTF
TGTGCCAGCAGCGCCAGGGGCCCTGGGGCCAACGTCCTGACTTTC
>TRBV20-1|many|TRBJ2-5|.
CSARLHGGVGETQYF
TGCAGTGCTAGGCTTCACGGAGGGGTTGGTGAGACCCAGTACTTC
>TRBV19|.|TRBJ2-7|TRBD1
CAGSINRQGVSSRREQYF
TGTGCCGGTAGTATCAATCGACAGGGGGTATCAAGTCGTCGCGAGCAGTACTTC
>TRBV20-1|many|TRBJ2-1|.
CSAVSQSLNNEQFF
TGCAGTGCGGTTTCCCAGAGTCTGAACAATGAGCAGTTCTTC
>TRBV19|few|TRBJ2-7|TRBD1
CASTPQGGFEQYF
TGTGCCAGCACTCCACAGGGGGGTTTCGAGCAGTACTTC
>TRBV11-2|many|TRBJ1-2|.
CASSSPLSDGYTF
TGTGCCAGCAGCTCACCACTTTCGGATGGCTACACCTTC
>TRBV2|many|TRBJ2-7|.
CASSETGGNYEQYF
TGTGCCAGCAGTGAAACGGGGGGCAACTACGAGCAGTACTTC
>TRBV2|.|TRBJ2-5|TRBD2
CASRETSLQETQYF
TGTGCCAGCCGGGAGACTAGCCTCCAAGAGACCCAGTACTTC
>TRBV10-3|.|TRBJ1-4|.
CAISGGSDEKLFF
TGTGCCATCAGCGGGGGAAGCGATGAAAAACTGTTTTTT
>TRBV28|many|TRBJ2-1|.
CASNPAGIKSYNEQFF
TGTGCCAGCAACCCTGCCGGGATTAAGTCCTACAATGAGCAGTTCTTC
>TRBV5-1|few|TRBJ2-1|.
CASSLDRALSYNEQFF
TGCGCCAGCAGCTTGGACAGGGCCCTCTCCTACAATGAGCAGTTCTTC
>TRBV11-2|.|TRBJ1-6|.
CASSPLQMDSPLHF
TGTGCCAGCAGCCCCCTACAAATGGATTCACCCCTCCACTTT
>TRBV4-1|few|TRBJ2-4|TRBD1
CASSLDRGAKNIQYF
TGCGCCAGCAGCCTTGACAGGGGAGCCAAAAACATTCAGTACTTC
>TRBV5-1|many|TRBJ1-2|TRBD1
CASSFGTGVGNYGYTF
TGCGCCAGCAGCTTCGGGACAGGGGTTGGAAACTATGGCTACACCTTC
>TRBV28|many|TRBJ2-7|.
CASSSTTGRYEQYF
TGTGCCAGCAGTTCGACGACGGGCCGGTACGAGCAGTACTTC
>TRBV7-9|.|TRBJ2-6|.
CASGTGTGANVLTF
TGTGCCAGCGGTACAGGGACTGGGGCCAACGTCCTGACTTTC
>TRBV18|many|TRBJ2-5|.
CASSRNSGLGETQYF
TGTGCCAGCTCACGAAACAGCGGTTTGGGAGAGACCCAGTACTTC
>TRBV20-1|.|TRBJ2-3|.
CSAPHQGLDTQYF
TGCAGTGCCCCCCATCAGGGGTTAGATACGCAGTATTTT
>TRBV7-3|.|TRBJ1-1|.
CASSTNMNTEAFF
TGTGCCAGCAGCACCAACATGAACACTGAAGCTTTCTTT
>TRBV11-2|many|TRBJ2-3|.
CASSLEWRGTDTQYF
TGTGCCAGCAGCTTAGAATGGCGGGGCACAGATACGCAGTATTTT
>TRBV20-1|many|TRBJ1-5|TRBD1
CSARWGQGTQPQHF
TGCAGTGCTAGATGGGGACAGGGGACCCAGCCCCAGCATTTT
>TRBV6-4|few|TRBJ2-4|.
CASSDSVMTIGNIQYF
TGTGCCAGCAGTGACTCGGTGATGACTATCGGAAACATTCAGTACTTC
>TRBV28|once|TRBJ2-7|TRBD2
CASSPTSGYYEQYF
TGTGCCAGCAGTCCGACTAGCGGTTACTACGAGCAGTACTTC
>TRBV6-6|many|TRBJ1-1|.
CASSYSSGQPQGAFF
TGTGCCAGCAGTTACTCTTCAGGGCAACCGCAGGGCGCTTTCTTT
>TRBV5-5|few|TRBJ2-3|TRBD2
CASSLMSSGGLTDTQYF
TGTGCCAGCAGCTTGATGTCTAGCGGGGGGTTAACAGATACGCAGTATTTT
>TRBV5-1|many|TRBJ1-2|.
CASSPDGDYGYTF
TGCGCCAGCAGCCCGGACGGCGACTATGGCTACACCTTC
>TRBV20-1|few|TRBJ2-1|TRBD1
CSASGTVYNEQFF
TGCAGTGCTAGTGGGACAGTCTACAATGAGCAGTTCTTC
>TRBV6-1|few|TRBJ2-5|TRBD2
CASSVSSGGIQETQYF
TGTGCCAGCAGTGTATCGAGCGGGGGGATCCAAGAGACCCAGTACTTC
>TRBV6-1|few|TRBJ2-7|.
CASRLGTYEQYF
TGTGCCAGTCGTCTGGGGACCTACGAGCAGTACTTC
>TRBV30|.|TRBJ1-1|.
CAWTHRVFTEAFF
TGTGCCTGGACTCATCGGGTCTTCACTGAAGCTTTCTTT
>TRBV28|many|TRBJ1-2|TRBD1
CASSFDRGYGYTF
TGTGCCAGCAGTTTCGACAGGGGGTATGGCTACACCTTC